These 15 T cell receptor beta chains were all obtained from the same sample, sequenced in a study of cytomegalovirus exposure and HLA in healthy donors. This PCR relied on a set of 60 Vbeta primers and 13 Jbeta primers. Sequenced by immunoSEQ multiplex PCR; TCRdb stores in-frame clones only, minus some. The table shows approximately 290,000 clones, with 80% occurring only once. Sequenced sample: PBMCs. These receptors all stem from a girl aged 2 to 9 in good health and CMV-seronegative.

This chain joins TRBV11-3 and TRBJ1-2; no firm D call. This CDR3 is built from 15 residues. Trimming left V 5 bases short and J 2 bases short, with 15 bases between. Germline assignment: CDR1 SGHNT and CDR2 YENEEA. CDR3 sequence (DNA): TGTGCCAGCAGCATAACACGGCGGGGAAACTATGGCTACACCTTC. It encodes CASSITRRGNYGYTF.

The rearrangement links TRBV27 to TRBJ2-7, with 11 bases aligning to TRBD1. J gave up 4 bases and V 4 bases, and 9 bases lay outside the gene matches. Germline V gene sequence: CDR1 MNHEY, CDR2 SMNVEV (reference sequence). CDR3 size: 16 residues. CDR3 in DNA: TGTGCCAGCAGTTCCAGATGGACAGGGGGCAGGTACGAGCAGTACTTC. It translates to CASSSRWTGGRYEQYF.

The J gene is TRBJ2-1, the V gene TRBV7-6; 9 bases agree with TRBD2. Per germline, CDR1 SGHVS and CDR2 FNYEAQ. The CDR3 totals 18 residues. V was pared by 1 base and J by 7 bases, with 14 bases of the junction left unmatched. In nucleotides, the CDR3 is TGTGCCAGCAGCTTAGGGGTAGTTGGGCGGGAGGGCCTGAATGAGCAGTTCTTC. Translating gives CASSLGVVGREGLNEQFF.

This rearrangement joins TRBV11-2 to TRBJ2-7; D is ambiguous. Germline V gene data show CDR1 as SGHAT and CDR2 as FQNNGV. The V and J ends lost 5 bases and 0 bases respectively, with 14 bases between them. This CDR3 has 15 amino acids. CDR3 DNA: TGTGCCAGCAGCCCCCCCGAGGCTAACTCCTACGAGCAGTACTTC. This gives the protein CASSPPEANSYEQYF.

CDR3 nucleotides: TGTGCCAGCAGCTTGCCCGGAGCAGGGCTAGACAATGAGCAGTTCTTC. Protein: CASSLPGAGLDNEQFF. The chain combines TRBV5-4 with TRBJ2-1, with D possibly matching TRBD1 (5 bases). The germline CDR1 and CDR2 sequences are SGHNT and YYREEE (reference sequence). This CDR3 comprises 16 residues. V lost 1 base, J lost 5 bases, and 16 bases lay in between.

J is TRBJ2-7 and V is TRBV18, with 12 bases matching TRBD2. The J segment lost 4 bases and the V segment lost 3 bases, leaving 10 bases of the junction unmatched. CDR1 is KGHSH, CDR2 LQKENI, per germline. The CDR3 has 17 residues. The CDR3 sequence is CASSPSTSGSLVYEQYF. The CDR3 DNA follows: TGTGCCAGCTCACCCTCGACTAGCGGGAGTTTAGTATACGAGCAGTACTTC.

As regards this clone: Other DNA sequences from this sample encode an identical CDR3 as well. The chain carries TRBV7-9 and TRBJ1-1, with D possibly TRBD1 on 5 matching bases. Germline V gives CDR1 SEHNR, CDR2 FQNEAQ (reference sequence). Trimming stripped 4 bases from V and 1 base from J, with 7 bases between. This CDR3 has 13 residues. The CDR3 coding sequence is TGTGCCAGCAGCTCCCAGGGGAACACTGAAGCTTTCTTT. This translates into CASSSQGNTEAFF.

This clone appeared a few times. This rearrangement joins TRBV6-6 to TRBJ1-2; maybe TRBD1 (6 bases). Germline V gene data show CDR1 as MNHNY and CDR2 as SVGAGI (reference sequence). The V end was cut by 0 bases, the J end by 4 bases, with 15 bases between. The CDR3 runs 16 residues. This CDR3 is CASSYSSHGRGYGYTF. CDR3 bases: TGTGCCAGCAGTTACTCGAGCCACGGCAGGGGCTATGGCTACACCTTC.

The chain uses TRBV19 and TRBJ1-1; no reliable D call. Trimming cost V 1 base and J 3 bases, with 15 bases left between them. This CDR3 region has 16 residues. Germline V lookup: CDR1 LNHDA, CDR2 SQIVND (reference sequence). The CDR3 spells CASSIAGGMFYTEAFF. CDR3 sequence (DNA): TGTGCCAGTAGTATAGCGGGAGGGATGTTTTACACTGAAGCTTTCTTT. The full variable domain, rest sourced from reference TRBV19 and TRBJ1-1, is DGGITQSPKYLFRKEGQNVTLSCEQNLNHDAMYWYRQDPGQGLRLIYYSQIVNDFQKGDIAEGYSVSREKKESFPLTVTSAQKNPTAFYLCASSIAGGMFYTEAFFGQGTRLTVV.

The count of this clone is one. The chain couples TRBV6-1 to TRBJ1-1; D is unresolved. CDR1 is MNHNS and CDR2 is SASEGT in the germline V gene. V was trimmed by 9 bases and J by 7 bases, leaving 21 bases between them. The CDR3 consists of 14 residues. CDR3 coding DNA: TGTGCCAGTGGAGGAGGGAGGGATTTGGGTGAAGCTTTCTTT. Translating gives CASGGGRDLGEAFF.

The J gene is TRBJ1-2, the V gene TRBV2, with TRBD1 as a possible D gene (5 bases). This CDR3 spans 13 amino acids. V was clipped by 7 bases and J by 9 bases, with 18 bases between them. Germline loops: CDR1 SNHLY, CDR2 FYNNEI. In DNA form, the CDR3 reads TGTGCCAGCAAGGATGGTGGCAGGGCCCGCTACACCTTC. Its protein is CASKDGGRARYTF.

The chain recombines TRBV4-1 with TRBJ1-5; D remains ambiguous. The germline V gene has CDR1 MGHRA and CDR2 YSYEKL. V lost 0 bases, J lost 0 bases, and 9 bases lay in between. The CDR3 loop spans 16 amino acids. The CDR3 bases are TGCGCCAGCAGCCAAGACTTGGCTGATAGCAATCAGCCCCAGCATTTT. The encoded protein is CASSQDLADSNQPQHF.

The CDR3 is CASEWGGNIQYF. In DNA form, the CDR3 reads TGTGCCAGTGAATGGGGGGGAAACATTCAGTACTTC. The chain carries TRBV6-1 and TRBJ2-4, with TRBD2 identical over 7 bases. Germline CDR1 MNHNS, CDR2 SASEGT. Trimming cost V 9 bases and J 6 bases; bases outside gene matches: 5. The CDR3 is 12 amino acids.

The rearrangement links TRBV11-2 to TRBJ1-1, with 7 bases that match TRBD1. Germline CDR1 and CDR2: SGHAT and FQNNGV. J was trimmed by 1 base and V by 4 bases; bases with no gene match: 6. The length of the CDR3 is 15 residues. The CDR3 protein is CASSSEGARNTEAFF. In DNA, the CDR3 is TGTGCCAGCAGCTCAGAGGGGGCCCGGAACACTGAAGCTTTCTTT.

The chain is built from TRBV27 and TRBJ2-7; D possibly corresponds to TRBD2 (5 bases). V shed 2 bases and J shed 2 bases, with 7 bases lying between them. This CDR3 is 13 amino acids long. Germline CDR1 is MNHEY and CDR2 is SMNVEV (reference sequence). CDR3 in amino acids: CASSLRGTYEQYF. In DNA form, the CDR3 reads TGTGCCAGCAGTTTACGGGGAACCTACGAGCAGTACTTC.